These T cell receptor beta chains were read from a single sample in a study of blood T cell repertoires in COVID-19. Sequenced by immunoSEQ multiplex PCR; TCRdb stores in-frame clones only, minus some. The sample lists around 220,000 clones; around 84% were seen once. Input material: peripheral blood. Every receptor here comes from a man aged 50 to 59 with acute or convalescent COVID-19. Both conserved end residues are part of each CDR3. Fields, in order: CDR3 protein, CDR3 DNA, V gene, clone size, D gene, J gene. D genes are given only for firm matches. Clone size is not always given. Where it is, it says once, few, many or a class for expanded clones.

CASSLGTSNYGYTF	TGTGCCAGCAGCTTAGGGACATCCAACTATGGCTACACCTTC	TRBV7-2	-	-	TRBJ1-2
CASSSGQASGTEAFF	TGTGCCAGCAGCTCAGGACAGGCTTCGGGCACTGAAGCTTTCTTT	TRBV7-3	-	TRBD1	TRBJ1-1
CASSRDRGAEQYF	TGTGCCAGCAGTAGGGACAGGGGGGCCGAGCAGTACTTC	TRBV25-1	-	TRBD1	TRBJ2-7
CASSIRGEEKLFF	TGTGCCAGCAGTATCAGGGGTGAGGAAAAACTGTTTTTT	TRBV2	-	-	TRBJ1-4
CASSLENMNTEAFF	TGTGCCAGCAGCTTAGAAAATATGAACACTGAAGCTTTCTTT	TRBV7-9	-	-	TRBJ1-1
CASSLNEKYF	TGTGCCAGCAGCTTAAACGAGAAGTACTTC	TRBV7-3	-	-	TRBJ2-7
CASSFARSSYEQYF	TGTGCCAGCAGCTTCGCCAGGTCATCCTACGAGCAGTACTTC	TRBV7-8	-	-	TRBJ2-7
CASSYPTSRYEQFF	TGTGCCAGCAGTTACCCGACTAGCCGCTATGAGCAGTTCTTC	TRBV6-6	-	TRBD2	TRBJ2-1
CASSLGGQGIGNQPQHF	TGTGCCAGCAGCTTAGGCGGACAGGGCATAGGCAATCAGCCCCAGCATTTT	TRBV5-6	once	TRBD1	TRBJ1-5
CASSLDGTGGGNTIYF	TGCGCCAGCAGCTTGGATGGGACAGGGGGTGGAAACACCATATATTTT	TRBV5-1	-	TRBD1	TRBJ1-3
CASSSTGLAGGRTSGPGDTQYF	TGCGCCAGCAGCTCAACCGGACTAGCGGGGGGCCGAACTTCGGGCCCTGGGGATACGCAGTATTTT	TRBV5-1	-	TRBD2	TRBJ2-3
CASSIIASPIPRPQHF	TGTGCCAGTAGTATTATTGCTTCTCCCATCCCCAGGCCCCAGCATTTT	TRBV19	-	-	TRBJ1-5
CASSLSSYNSPLHF	TGTGCTAGTAGTCTGAGCTCCTATAATTCACCCCTCCACTTT	TRBV12-5	-	-	TRBJ1-6
CASSIGNTYNEQFF	TGTGCCAGTAGTATAGGTAATACCTACAATGAGCAGTTCTTC	TRBV19	-	-	TRBJ2-1